The following is a TCR beta chain sequence with its context. What it binds is not known. The source of the sample is a study of T cell responses to AZD1222 COVID-19 vaccine. Findings and caveats of the study: It should be noted that donors were predominantly white British and more often female, and clonal diversity was possibly underestimated.

Using immunoSEQ multiplex PCR, the repertoire was profiled, and TCRdb retains in-frame clones only, with some absent. The sample includes about 81,000 clones, less than 95% of them seen just once. Investigators merged groups given second doses at roughly 4 or roughly 12 weeks. The CDR3 totals 9 residues. The V end lost 5 bases, the J end lost 10 bases, and 3 bases lay between the germline ends. Per the germline V gene, CDR1 is SEHNR and CDR2 is FQNEAQ (reference sequence). This receptor was identified in an adult who received the AZD1222 COVID-19 vaccine. The rearrangement joins TRBV7-9 to TRBJ2-1; D not resolved. Sequenced material: peripheral blood, taken 28 days after the second AZD1222 dose. Written as DNA, the CDR3 is TGTGCCAGCAGCGTGGAGCAGTTCTTC. It codes for CASSVEQFF.